This T cell receptor (beta chain) was captured in a study of tissue T cells after allogeneic stem cell transplantation. The table came from immunoSEQ multiplex PCR; TCRdb's copy has only in-frame clones and leaves some out. Of thousands of clones listed, 48% were seen once; the top ten hold roughly 5.4%. Germline CDR1 KGHPV, CDR2 FQNQEV (reference sequence). V lost 6 bases to trimming and J lost 6 bases, with 12 bases between them. This CDR3 is 12 amino acids long. Study-wide results and caveats: Shared clones across patients were few; motif clustering revealed tissue-specific shared signatures.

With respect to this clone: Its antigen remains unidentified. Gene labels here are mouse ones. The CDR3 end is not reached by the read, which stops 1 residue before it; the germline J gene fills it in.

Time point indicated: mouse harvest day 7 after allogeneic transplant. Each mouse received 10^7 T-cell-depleted marrow cells plus 10^6 splenic CD5+ T cells by tail vein. The chain recombines TRBV26 with TRBJ2-7; D is unresolved. The sample consisted of gut tissue. This clonotype originated in a female BALB/c mouse given C57BL/6 T cells with graft-versus-host disease after an allogeneic hematopoietic cell transplant. The CDR3 bases that were read are TGTGCCAGCAGCCTGGACCGAGGTGAACAGTAC. Translated: CASSLDRGEQY. The entire CDR3 is CASSLDRGEQYF.